These T cell receptor beta chains were read from a single sample in a study of cytomegalovirus exposure and HLA in healthy donors. Clones were read by immunoSEQ multiplex PCR, and TCRdb kept only the in-frame ones, dropping some. The table shows over 150,000 clones, with 70% to 80% occurring only once. The sequenced material came from PBMCs. The source is a man aged 40-49 years in good health and CMV-seronegative. Each CDR3 is given with its conserved first and last residue. A D gene is named only where the DNA matches it firmly. Clone size is stated in some rows and not others, as once, few, many or a class when expanded.

v_gene	j_gene	len	d_gene	abundance	CDR3aa	CDR3nt
TRBV29-1	TRBJ1-3	13	-	few	CSVDSGSGNTIYF	TGCAGCGTTGACTCAGGCTCTGGAAACACCATATATTTT
TRBV7-2	TRBJ2-2	15	TRBD1	-	CASSLGQGNTGELFF	TGTGCCAGCAGCCTCGGACAGGGGAACACCGGGGAGCTGTTTTTT
TRBV9	TRBJ2-5	17	TRBD2	-	CASSVGMGLAGVGEQYF	TGTGCCAGCAGCGTAGGGATGGGACTAGCGGGAGTTGGGGAGCAGTACTTC
TRBV4-1	TRBJ1-5	16	TRBD1	-	CASSQGQGPSNQPQHF	TGCGCCAGCAGCCAAGGACAGGGCCCGAGCAATCAGCCCCAGCATTTT
TRBV5-1	TRBJ2-5	16	TRBD2	-	CASRVSSGRAVETQYF	TGCGCCAGCAGAGTTTCGAGCGGGAGGGCCGTGGAGACCCAGTACTTC
TRBV29-1	TRBJ2-3	12	-	-	CSVRESTGTQYF	TGCAGCGTTCGGGAGAGCACAGGTACGCAGTATTTT
TRBV18	TRBJ1-4	14	-	few	CASSPAATNEKLFF	TGTGCCAGCTCACCGGCTGCAACTAATGAAAAACTGTTTTTT
TRBV28	TRBJ1-4	14	-	-	CASSLGQGLEKLFF	TGTGCCAGCAGTTTGGGCCAGGGGCTTGAAAAACTGTTTTTT
TRBV27	TRBJ2-7	14	TRBD1	-	CASSLRGLNYEQYF	TGTGCCAGCAGTTTAAGGGGGCTTAACTACGAGCAGTACTTC
TRBV14	TRBJ2-1	15	-	-	CASSQNFGEVGEQFF	TGTGCCAGCAGCCAAAACTTCGGTGAGGTCGGTGAGCAGTTCTTC
TRBV28	TRBJ2-3	14	TRBD2	-	CASRLAGAADTQYF	TGTGCCAGCAGGTTAGCGGGAGCAGCAGATACGCAGTATTTT
TRBV6-1	TRBJ2-7	15	TRBD1	-	CASSPWGQGGYEQYF	TGTGCCAGCAGCCCCTGGGGACAGGGCGGCTACGAGCAGTACTTC
TRBV5-4	TRBJ2-1	16	TRBD2	few	CASSPPGGSSYNEQFF	TGTGCCAGCAGCCCCCCGGGGGGGAGCTCCTACAATGAGCAGTTCTTC
TRBV5-1	TRBJ2-3	14	TRBD1	-	CASSLVGQGDTQYF	TGCGCCAGCAGCTTGGTAGGACAGGGAGATACGCAGTATTTT
TRBV5-8	TRBJ1-1	19	-	-	CASETSLEQGLGMNTEAFF	TGTGCCAGCGAAACATCATTAGAGCAGGGACTGGGCATGAACACTGAAGCTTTCTTT
TRBV12-2	TRBJ2-7	16	-	-	CASRPQGGRAKYEQYF	TGTGCAAGTCGCCCCCAGGGCGGGAGGGCCAAATACGAGCAGTACTTC
TRBV28	TRBJ1-5	14	-	-	CANSPDRWGQPQHF	TGTGCCAACAGCCCTGACAGGTGGGGTCAGCCCCAGCATTTT